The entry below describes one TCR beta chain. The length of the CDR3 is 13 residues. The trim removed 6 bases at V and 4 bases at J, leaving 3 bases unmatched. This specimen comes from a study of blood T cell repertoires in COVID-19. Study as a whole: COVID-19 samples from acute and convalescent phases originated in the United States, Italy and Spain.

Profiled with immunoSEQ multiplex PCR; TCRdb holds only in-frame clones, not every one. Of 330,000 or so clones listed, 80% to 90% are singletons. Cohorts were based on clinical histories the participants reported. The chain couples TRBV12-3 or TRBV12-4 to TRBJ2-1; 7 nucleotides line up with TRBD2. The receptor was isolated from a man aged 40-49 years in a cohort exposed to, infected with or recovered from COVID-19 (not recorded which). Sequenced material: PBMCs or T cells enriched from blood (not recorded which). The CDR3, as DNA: TGTGCCAGCAGGACTAGCCAATACAATGAGCAGTTCTTC. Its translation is CASRTSQYNEQFF.